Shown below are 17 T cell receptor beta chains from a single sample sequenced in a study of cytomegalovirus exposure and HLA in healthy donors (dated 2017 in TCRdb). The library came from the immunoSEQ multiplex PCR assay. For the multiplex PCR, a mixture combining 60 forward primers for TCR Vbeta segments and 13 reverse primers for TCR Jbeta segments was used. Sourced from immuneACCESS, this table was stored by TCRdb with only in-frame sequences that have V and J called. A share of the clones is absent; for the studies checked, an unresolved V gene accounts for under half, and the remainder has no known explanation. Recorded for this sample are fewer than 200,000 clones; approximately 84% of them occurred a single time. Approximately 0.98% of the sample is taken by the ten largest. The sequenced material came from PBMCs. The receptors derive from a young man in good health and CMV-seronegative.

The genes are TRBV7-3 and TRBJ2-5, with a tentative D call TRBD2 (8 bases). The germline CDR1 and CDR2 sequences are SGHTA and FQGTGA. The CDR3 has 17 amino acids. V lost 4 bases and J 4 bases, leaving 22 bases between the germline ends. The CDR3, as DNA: TGTGCCAGCAGCTCCCAGGGGGGACTAGGGTCGGCAGAGACCCAGTACTTC. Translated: CASSSQGGLGSAETQYF.

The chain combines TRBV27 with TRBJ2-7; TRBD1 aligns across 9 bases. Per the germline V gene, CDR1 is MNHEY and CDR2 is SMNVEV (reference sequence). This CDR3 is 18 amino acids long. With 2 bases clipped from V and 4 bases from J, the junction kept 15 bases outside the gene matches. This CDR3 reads CASSLLPLTGGSLYEQYF. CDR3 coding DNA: TGTGCCAGCAGTTTACTTCCCCTGACAGGGGGAAGCCTATACGAGCAGTACTTC.

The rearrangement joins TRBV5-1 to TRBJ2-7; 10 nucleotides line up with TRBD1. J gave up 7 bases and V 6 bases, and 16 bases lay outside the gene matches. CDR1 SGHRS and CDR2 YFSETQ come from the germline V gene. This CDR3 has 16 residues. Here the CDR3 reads CASTGTGAILGSEQYF. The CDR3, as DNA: TGCGCCAGCACCGGGACAGGGGCCATCCTAGGCTCGGAGCAGTACTTC.

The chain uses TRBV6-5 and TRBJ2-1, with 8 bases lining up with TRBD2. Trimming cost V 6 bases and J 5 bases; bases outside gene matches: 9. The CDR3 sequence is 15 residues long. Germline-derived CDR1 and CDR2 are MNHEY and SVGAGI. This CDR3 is CASSLRGTRNNEQFF. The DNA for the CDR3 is TGTGCCAGCAGCCTACGCGGGACTAGAAACAATGAGCAGTTCTTC.

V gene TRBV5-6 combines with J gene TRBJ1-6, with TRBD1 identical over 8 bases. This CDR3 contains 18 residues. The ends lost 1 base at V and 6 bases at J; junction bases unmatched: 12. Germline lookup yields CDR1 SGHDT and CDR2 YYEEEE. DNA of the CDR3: TGTGCCAGCAGCTTGTGGGGACAGGTTTGGCGGGGTAATTCACCCCTCCACTTT. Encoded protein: CASSLWGQVWRGNSPLHF.

The CDR3 DNA follows: TGTGCCAGTAGTATCTGGACTCGAGGGGGCTTATACGAGCAGTACTTC. It translates to CASSIWTRGGLYEQYF. This chain links TRBV19 with TRBJ2-7, with 7 positions matching TRBD1. This CDR3 has 16 residues. The germline gives CDR1 LNHDA, CDR2 SQIVND (reference sequence). Unmatched junction bases numbered 12, after V lost 3 bases and J lost 4 bases.

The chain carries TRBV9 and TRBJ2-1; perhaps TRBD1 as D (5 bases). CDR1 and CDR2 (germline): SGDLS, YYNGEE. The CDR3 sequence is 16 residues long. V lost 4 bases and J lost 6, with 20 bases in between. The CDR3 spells CASSYEAGPVGNEQFF. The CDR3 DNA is TGTGCCAGCAGCTACGAAGCAGGGCCCGTCGGCAATGAGCAGTTCTTC.

CDR3 nucleotides: TGCAGCGTTGACTATCGCACAGATACGCAGTATTTT. Its translation is CSVDYRTDTQYF. The chain links TRBV29-1 to TRBJ2-3; D call uncertain. CDR1 and CDR2 from the germline V gene are SQVTM and ANQGSEA. The CDR3 sequence is 12 residues long. Trimming left V 3 bases short and J 1 base short, with 5 bases between.

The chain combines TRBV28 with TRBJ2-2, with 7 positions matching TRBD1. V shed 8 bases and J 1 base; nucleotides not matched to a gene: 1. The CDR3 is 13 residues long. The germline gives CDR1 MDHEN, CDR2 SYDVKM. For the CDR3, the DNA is TGTGCCAGCGGACAGGTGAACACCGGGGAGCTGTTTTTT. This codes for CASGQVNTGELFF.

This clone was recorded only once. CDR3 DNA sequence: TGTGCCAGCAGCTATAGGACAGGGGGCTCTACAGATACGCAGTATTTT. This translates into CASSYRTGGSTDTQYF. This chain uses TRBV28 with TRBJ2-3; 11 nucleotides align to TRBD1. The V segment lost 6 bases and the J segment 3 bases; nucleotides outside the gene matches: 8. CDR3 length equals 16 residues. Germline V gives CDR1 MDHEN, CDR2 SYDVKM.

The CDR3 DNA sequence: TGTGCCAGCAGTGATAGGGGGCCGGAGCAGCCCCAGCATTTT. Translating it yields CASSDRGPEQPQHF. This chain connects TRBV2 to TRBJ1-5; 7 positions match TRBD1. Germline trimming cut 3 bases from V and 7 bases from J; bases unmatched to any gene: 6. Germline CDR1 SNHLY, CDR2 FYNNEI. The CDR3 is 14 residues long.

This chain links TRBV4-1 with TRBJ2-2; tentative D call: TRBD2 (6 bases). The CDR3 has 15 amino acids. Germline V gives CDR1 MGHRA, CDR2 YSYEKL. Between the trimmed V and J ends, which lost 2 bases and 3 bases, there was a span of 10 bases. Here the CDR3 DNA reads TGCGCCAGCAGCCAACAGACTAGTCACACCGGGGAGCTGTTTTTT. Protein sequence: CASSQQTSHTGELFF.

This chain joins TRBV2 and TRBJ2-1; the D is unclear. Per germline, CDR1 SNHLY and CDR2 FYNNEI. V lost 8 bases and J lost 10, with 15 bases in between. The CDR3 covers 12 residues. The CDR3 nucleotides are TGTGCCAGCCGATTCGACTTCACCGAGCAGTTCTTC. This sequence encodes CASRFDFTEQFF.

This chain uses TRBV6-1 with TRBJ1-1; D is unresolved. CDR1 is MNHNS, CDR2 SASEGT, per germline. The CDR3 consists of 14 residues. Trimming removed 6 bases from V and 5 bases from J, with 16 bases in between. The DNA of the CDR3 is TGTGCCAGCAGCAAGAGAGTGAAAGCGACTGAAGCTTTCTTT. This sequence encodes CASSKRVKATEAFF.

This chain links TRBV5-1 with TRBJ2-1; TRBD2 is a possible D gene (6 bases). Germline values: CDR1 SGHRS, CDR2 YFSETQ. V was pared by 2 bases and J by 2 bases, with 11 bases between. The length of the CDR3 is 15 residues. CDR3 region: CASSFSGLTYNEQFF. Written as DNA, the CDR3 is TGCGCCAGCAGCTTCAGCGGGCTGACCTACAATGAGCAGTTCTTC.

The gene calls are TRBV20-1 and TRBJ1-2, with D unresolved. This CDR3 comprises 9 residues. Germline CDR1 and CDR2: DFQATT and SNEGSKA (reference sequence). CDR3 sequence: CTTEVGYTF. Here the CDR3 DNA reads TGCACCACCGAGGTTGGCTACACCTTC.

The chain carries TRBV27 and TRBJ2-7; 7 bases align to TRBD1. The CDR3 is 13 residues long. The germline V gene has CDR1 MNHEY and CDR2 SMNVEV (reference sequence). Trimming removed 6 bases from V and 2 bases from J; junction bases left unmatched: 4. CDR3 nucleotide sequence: TGTGCCAGCAGCCTCGGGACAGCCTACGAGCAGTACTTC. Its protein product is CASSLGTAYEQYF.